These 21 T cell receptor beta chains originate from one sample sequenced in a study of response to subunit inactivated influenza vaccine. TCRdb re-analysed the RT-PCR reads in MiXCR, keeping a single row per CDR3 protein. Counted here are roughly 700,000 distinct CDR3 sequences, about 15% occurring once; the ten biggest clones make up 9.5% to 13%. The sample here was PBMCs from blood, taken 11 to 12 days after vaccination. The origin of the receptors is a man aged 50 or older who received an inactivated influenza vaccine.

The chain recombines TRBV7-8 with TRBJ1-5; no firm D call. The CDR3 sequence is 15 residues long. CDR1 SGHVS and CDR2 FQNEAQ come from the germline V gene. V lost 3 bases to trimming and J lost 0 bases, with 9 bases between them. CDR3 DNA: TGTGCCAGCAGCTTCATGATAAATAGCAATCAGCCCCAGCATTTT. This gives the protein CASSFMINSNQPQHF. Variable domain in full (rest from reference TRBV7-8 and TRBJ1-5): GAGVSQSPRYKVAKRGQDVALRCDPISGHVSLFWYQQALGQGPEFLTYFQNEAQLDKSGLPSDRFFAERPEGSVSTLKIQRTQQEDSAVYLCASSFMINSNQPQHFGDGTRLSIL.

The CDR3 region is CASSPGSHEQYF. The CDR3 DNA reads as TGTGCCAGCAGTCCGGGGTCCCACGAGCAGTACTTC. This rearrangement joins TRBV12-3 or TRBV12-4 to TRBJ2-7, with a tentative D call TRBD2 (5 bases). Trimming removed 5 bases at V and 5 bases at J, with 10 bases between. The CDR3 spans 12 residues.

The rearrangement joins TRBV7-9 to TRBJ2-1, with 13 bases identical to TRBD2. The CDR3 is 15 residues long. Losses at the gene ends were 6 bases for V and 7 bases for J; bases not matched to a gene: 6. Germline-derived CDR1 and CDR2 are SEHNR and FQNEAQ (reference sequence). Here the CDR3 reads CASRPGLAGRNEQFF. The DNA for the CDR3 is TGTGCCAGCAGGCCGGGACTAGCGGGACGGAATGAGCAGTTCTTC.

The chain has TRBV25-1 and TRBJ2-2; TRBD2 might be the D (6 bases). This CDR3 contains 20 residues. The V and J ends lost 2 bases and 4 bases respectively, with 26 bases between them. CDR1 and CDR2 from the germline V gene are MGHDK and SYGVNS. For the CDR3, the DNA is TGTGCCAGCAGTGAAATCGGAGGACTGGGGGGTAGTATAAGCACCGGGGAGCTGTTTTTT. This codes for CASSEIGGLGGSISTGELFF.

This clonotype was counted between two and nine times. This CDR3 is CASSLASLALYEQYF. For the CDR3, the DNA is TGTGCCAGCAGCTTAGCGTCTCTAGCTTTGTACGAGCAGTACTTC. This chain uses TRBV11-2 with TRBJ2-7; tentative D call: TRBD2 (5 bases). Deletions cut 1 base from V and 4 bases from J, with 14 bases between. The CDR3 is made up of 15 amino acids. Germline loops: CDR1 SGHAT, CDR2 FQNNGV.

This clonotype has just a few counts. The rearrangement links TRBV7-3 to TRBJ2-2, with a possible D match to TRBD1 (5 bases). The CDR3 has 15 amino acids. The V gene lost 0 bases and the J gene lost 6 bases, with 11 bases spanning the gap. Germline CDR1 reads SGHTA; CDR2 reads FQGTGA. The CDR3 spells CASSLTSGIAGELFF. In nucleotides, the CDR3 is TGTGCCAGCAGCTTAACCTCAGGGATAGCCGGGGAGCTGTTTTTT.

This clonotype was detected a few times. V is TRBV30 and J is TRBJ2-7, with a tentative D call TRBD1 (6 bases). This CDR3 contains 13 residues. V lost 2 bases to trimming and J lost 6 bases, with 14 bases between them. Germline CDR1 reads GTSNPN; CDR2 reads SVGIG (reference sequence). The CDR3 sequence is CAWSRPPRGEQYF. The DNA for the CDR3 is TGTGCCTGGAGTAGGCCTCCCAGGGGCGAGCAGTACTTC.

The rearrangement joins TRBV5-1 to TRBJ2-3, with 14 bases aligning to TRBD2. The CDR3 contains 15 residues. Per the germline V gene, CDR1 is SGHRS and CDR2 is YFSETQ. The ends lost 5 bases at V and 9 bases at J; junction bases unmatched: 8. The CDR3 sequence: CASRGLAGESQTQYF. The CDR3 DNA sequence: TGCGCCAGCAGGGGACTAGCGGGGGAATCCCAGACGCAGTATTTT.

J is TRBJ2-3 and V is TRBV5-6; 8 bases line up with TRBD2. Germline V gene lookup returns CDR1 SGHDT and CDR2 YYEEEE. The CDR3 has 15 residues. The junction had 11 bases not matched to a gene; V was cut back by 6 bases and J by 5 bases. The CDR3 region has the DNA TGTGCCAGCAACGGGGGGGCCCTTTATAGAGATACGCAGTATTTT. This sequence encodes CASNGGALYRDTQYF.

This clonotype was counted at least ten times. This sequence joins TRBV12-3 or TRBV12-4 and TRBJ2-1; D is possibly TRBD2 (5 bases). The CDR3 runs to 15 residues. The V end was cut by 3 bases, the J end by 10 bases, with 19 bases between. CDR3 bases: TGTGCCAGCAGTTTTAGAGGTGGCACACGGGGAGAGCAGTTCTTC. Translating gives CASSFRGGTRGEQFF.

The chain carries TRBV7-2 and TRBJ2-5; TRBD2 agrees at 15 bases. This CDR3 spans 17 amino acids. V lost 5 bases and J lost 1; bases outside the gene matches: 5. Germline loops: CDR1 SGHTA, CDR2 FQGNSA. This CDR3 reads CASSTGLAGGIQETQYF. The CDR3 DNA is TGTGCCAGCAGCACGGGACTAGCGGGGGGCATCCAAGAGACCCAGTACTTC.

This clonotype turned up a few times. The gene calls are TRBV10-3 and TRBJ2-5; 7 bases are shared with TRBD1. V lost 3 bases and J lost 3; bases outside the gene matches: 4. The CDR3 has 14 amino acids. Germline V lookup: CDR1 ENHRY, CDR2 SYGVKD. This chain's CDR3 is CAISEPGQKETQYF. The CDR3 DNA reads TGTGCCATCAGTGAACCGGGACAGAAAGAGACCCAGTACTTC.

The chain combines TRBV13 with TRBJ2-7; no clear D gene. The V end lost 4 bases, the J end lost 0 bases, and 10 bases lay between the germline ends. The CDR3 is 14 amino acids. Germline CDR1 is PRHDT and CDR2 is FYEKMQ (reference sequence). CDR3 loop: CASSSVMSSYEQYF. DNA for the CDR3: TGTGCCAGCAGCTCTGTGATGAGCTCCTACGAGCAGTACTTC.

The CDR3 nucleotides read TGTGCCAGCAGTCAGGGGCTGGACGCTGAAGCTTTCTTT. This translates into CASSQGLDAEAFF. V gene TRBV12-3 or TRBV12-4 combines with J gene TRBJ1-1; possible D gene TRBD1, 6 bases. The germline V and J ends were trimmed by 5 bases and 6 bases, with 13 bases remaining between them. The CDR3 contains 13 residues.

J is TRBJ2-2 and V is TRBV20-1; 9 bases fit TRBD1. The CDR3 length is 15 residues. V was pared by 6 bases and J by 0 bases, with 5 bases of the junction left unmatched. Looked up from germline, CDR1 is DFQATT and CDR2 is SNEGSKA (reference sequence). In DNA form, the CDR3 reads TGCAGTGCAAAGACAGGGGGTGCGAACACCGGGGAGCTGTTTTTT. Its protein product is CSAKTGGANTGELFF.

This clonotype has ten or more counts. The gene calls are TRBV4-3 and TRBJ1-2; D call uncertain. The CDR3 is made up of 11 amino acids. V lost 1 base and J 11 bases, leaving 8 bases between the germline ends. Germline loops: CDR1 LGHNA, CDR2 YSLEER. CDR3 sequence (DNA): TGCGCCAGCAGCCAAGCCCGTCTGTACACCTTC. Translated: CASSQARLYTF.

The table lists this clonotype with a few counts. The V call is TRBV6-2 or TRBV6-3, the J call TRBJ2-5; D not resolved. V lost 5 bases and J lost 0, with 4 bases in between. The CDR3 length is 12 residues. Looked up from germline, CDR1 is MNHEY and CDR2 is SVGEGT. CDR3 in DNA: TGTGCCAGCAGTGTCAACCAAGAGACCCAGTACTTC. This encodes CASSVNQETQYF.

With regard to this clonotype: Germline is not matched at one junction end, which may reflect a read error. This sequence joins TRBV4-3 and TRBJ1-3; tentative D call: TRBD1 (5 bases). The CDR3 extends over 15 amino acids. The germline CDR1 and CDR2 sequences are LGHNA and YSLEER. CDR3 coding DNA: TGCGCCAGCAGCCAATCCGGGACCTCTGGAAACACCATATTTTTT. Translating it yields CASSQSGTSGNTIFF.

The V call is TRBV4-3, the J call TRBJ2-1; D not certain. The V end was cut by 0 bases, the J end by 6 bases, with 12 bases between. Germline lookup yields CDR1 LGHNA and CDR2 YSLEER. The CDR3 covers 15 residues. CDR3 loop: CASSQETASGNEQFF. The CDR3 DNA reads as TGCGCCAGCAGCCAAGAAACGGCATCTGGCAATGAGCAGTTCTTC.

The sample holds a few counts of this clonotype. The V and J genes are TRBV12-3 or TRBV12-4 and TRBJ1-5; 10 bases are shared with TRBD1. With V trimmed by 3 bases and J by 6 bases, 14 bases remained unmatched. There are 18 residues in the CDR3. This chain's CDR3 is CASSFFLLTGQGSQPQHF. The CDR3 nucleotides read TGTGCCAGCAGTTTCTTCTTGCTCACGGGACAGGGGTCTCAGCCCCAGCATTTT.

This clonotype was seen a few times. J is TRBJ1-3 and V is TRBV5-1; D is uncertain. Germline assignment: CDR1 SGHRS and CDR2 YFSETQ. The CDR3 length is 14 residues. The germline V and J ends were trimmed by 6 bases and 2 bases, with 12 bases remaining between them. The chain's CDR3 is CASKPATPGNTIYF. In DNA, the CDR3 is TGCGCCAGCAAGCCGGCCACTCCTGGAAACACCATATATTTT.